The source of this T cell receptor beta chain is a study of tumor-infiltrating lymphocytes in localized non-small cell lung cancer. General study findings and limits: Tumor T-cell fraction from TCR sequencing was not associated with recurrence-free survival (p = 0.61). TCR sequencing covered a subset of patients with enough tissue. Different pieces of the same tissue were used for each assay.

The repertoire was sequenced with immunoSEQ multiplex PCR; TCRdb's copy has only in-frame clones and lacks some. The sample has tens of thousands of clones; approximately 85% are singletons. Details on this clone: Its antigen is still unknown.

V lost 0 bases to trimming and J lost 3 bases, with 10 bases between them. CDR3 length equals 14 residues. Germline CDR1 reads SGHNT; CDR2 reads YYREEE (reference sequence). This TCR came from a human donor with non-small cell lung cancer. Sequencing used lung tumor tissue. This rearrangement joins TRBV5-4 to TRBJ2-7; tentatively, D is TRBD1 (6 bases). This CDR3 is CASSLVGAVYEQYF. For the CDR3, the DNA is TGTGCCAGCAGCTTGGTGGGGGCGGTCTACGAGCAGTACTTC.